These T cell receptor beta chains were read from a single sample in a study of shared T cell receptors in the human thymus. Data came from immunoSEQ multiplex PCR; TCRdb stores just in-frame clones and leaves some out. The sample contains more than 300,000 clones, 85% to 95% of which appear only once. The sequencing sample was made of thymocytes. The receptors derive from a human donor. CDR3s leave out the opening cysteine and the closing phenylalanine or tryptophan.

TRBV6-4	TRBJ2-2	ASSDSNYTSGRAINTGELF
TRBV27	TRBJ2-7	ASSSEAPSYEQY
TRBV4-1	TRBJ2-7	ASSQESGSYEQY
TRBV5-1	TRBJ2-4	ASSPSPGNTKNIQY
TRBV28	TRBJ2-1	ASSQIRGLSYNEQF
TRBV4-1	TRBJ2-5	AVSLEGTSGRGPQETQY
TRBV27	TRBJ1-6	ASSGNYNSPLH
TRBV2	TRBJ2-2	ASSLQPGTGELF
TRBV4-3	TRBJ1-5	ASSQAYRDRGLLREPQH
TRBV14	TRBJ2-1	ASSLLRGLAGGGEQF
TRBV28	TRBJ1-1	ASRGKQGARDKDTEAF